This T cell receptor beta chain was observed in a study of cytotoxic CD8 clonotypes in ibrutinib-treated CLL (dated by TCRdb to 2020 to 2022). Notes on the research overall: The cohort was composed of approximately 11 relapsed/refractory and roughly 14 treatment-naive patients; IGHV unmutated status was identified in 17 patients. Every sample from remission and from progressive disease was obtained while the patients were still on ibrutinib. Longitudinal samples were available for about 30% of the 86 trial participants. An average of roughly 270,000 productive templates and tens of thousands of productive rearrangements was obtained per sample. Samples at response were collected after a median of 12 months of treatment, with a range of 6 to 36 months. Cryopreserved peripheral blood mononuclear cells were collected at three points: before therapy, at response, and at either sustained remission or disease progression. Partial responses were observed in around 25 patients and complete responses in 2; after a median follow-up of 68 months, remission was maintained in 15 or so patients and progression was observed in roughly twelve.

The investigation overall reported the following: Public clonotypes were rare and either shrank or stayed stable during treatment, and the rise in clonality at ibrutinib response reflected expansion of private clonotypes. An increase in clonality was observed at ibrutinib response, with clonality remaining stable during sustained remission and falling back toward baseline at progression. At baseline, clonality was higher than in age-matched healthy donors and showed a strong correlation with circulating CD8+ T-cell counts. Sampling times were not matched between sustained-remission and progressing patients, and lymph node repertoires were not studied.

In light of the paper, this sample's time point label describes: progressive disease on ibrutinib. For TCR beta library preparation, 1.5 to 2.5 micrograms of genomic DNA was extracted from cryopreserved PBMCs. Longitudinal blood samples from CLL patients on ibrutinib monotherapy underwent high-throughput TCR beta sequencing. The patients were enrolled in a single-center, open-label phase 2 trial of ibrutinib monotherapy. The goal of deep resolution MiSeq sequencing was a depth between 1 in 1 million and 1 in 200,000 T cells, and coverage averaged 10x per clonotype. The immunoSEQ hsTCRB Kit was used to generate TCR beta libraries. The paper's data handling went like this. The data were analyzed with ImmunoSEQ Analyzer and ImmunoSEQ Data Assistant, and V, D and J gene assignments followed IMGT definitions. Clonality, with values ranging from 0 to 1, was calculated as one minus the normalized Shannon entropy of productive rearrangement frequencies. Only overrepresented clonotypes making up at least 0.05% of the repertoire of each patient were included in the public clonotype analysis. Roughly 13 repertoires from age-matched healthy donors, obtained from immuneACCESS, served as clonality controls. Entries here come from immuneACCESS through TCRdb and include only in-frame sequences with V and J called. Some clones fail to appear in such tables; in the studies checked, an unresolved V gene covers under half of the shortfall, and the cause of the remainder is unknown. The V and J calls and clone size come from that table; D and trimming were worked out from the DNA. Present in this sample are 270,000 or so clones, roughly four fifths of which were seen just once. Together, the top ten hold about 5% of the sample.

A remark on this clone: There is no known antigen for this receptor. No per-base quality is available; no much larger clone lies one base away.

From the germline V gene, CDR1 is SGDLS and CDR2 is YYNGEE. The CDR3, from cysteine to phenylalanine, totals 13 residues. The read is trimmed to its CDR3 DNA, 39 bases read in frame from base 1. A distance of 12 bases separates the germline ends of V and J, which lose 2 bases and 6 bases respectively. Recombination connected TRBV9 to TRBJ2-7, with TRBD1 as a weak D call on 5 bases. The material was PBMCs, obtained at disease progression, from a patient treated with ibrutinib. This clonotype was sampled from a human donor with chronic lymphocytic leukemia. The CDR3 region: CASSVRARGEQYF. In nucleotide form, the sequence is TGTGCCAGCAGCGTTCGCGCTAGGGGCGAGCAGTACTTC.